Listed below are T cell receptor beta chains from one sample, sequenced in a study of cytomegalovirus exposure and HLA in healthy donors. TCRdb's table, derived via immunoSEQ multiplex PCR, lists solely in-frame clones and lacks some. The sample has over 120,000 clones; roughly 89% are singletons. Sequencing was performed on PBMCs. The source is a woman in her late teens or twenties in good health and CMV-seropositive. The CDR3 runs from the conserved cysteine through the conserved F or W. A D gene is named only where the DNA matches it firmly. The listing skips clone size in some rows; elsewhere it reads once, few, many or a size class.

J gene,V gene,CDR3 length,clone size,D gene,CDR3 DNA,CDR3 protein
TRBJ1-1,TRBV19,11,few,.,TGTGCCAGCTTCGGAGGGGCTGAAGCTTTCTTT,CASFGGAEAFF
TRBJ2-7,TRBV5-6,13,few,TRBD1,TGTGCCAGCAGCTGGGGGACAGGTTCCGAGCAGTACTTC,CASSWGTGSEQYF
TRBJ2-7,TRBV5-1,13,.,.,TGCGCCAGCAGCTCACAGCCATCCTACGAGCAGTACTTC,CASSSQPSYEQYF
TRBJ1-3,TRBV28,16,.,TRBD1,TGTGCCAGCAGCTCAAATACAGGGGGCACTGGAAACACCATATATTTT,CASSSNTGGTGNTIYF
TRBJ2-7,TRBV7-2,16,.,TRBD1,TGTGCCAGCAGCTTAGATGGGGGACAGGCACCCTACGAGCAGTACTTC,CASSLDGGQAPYEQYF
TRBJ2-1,TRBV7-6,19,.,TRBD2,TGTGCCAGCAGCTATCCCGAGACTAGCGGAAAGCGTGCCTACAATGAGCAGTTCTTC,CASSYPETSGKRAYNEQFF
TRBJ1-4,TRBV13,12,.,.,TGTGCCAGCGCGCGGGGGAGTGAAAAACTGTTTTTT,CASARGSEKLFF
TRBJ2-2,TRBV2,14,.,TRBD2,TGTGCCAGCCAACCCCAGCGGGGGCCCGGGGAGCTGTTTTTT,CASQPQRGPGELFF
TRBJ2-1,TRBV6-4,15,.,TRBD2,TGTGCCAGCAGCTCCGTAGCGGGGGGAATCAATGAGCAGTTCTTC,CASSSVAGGINEQFF
TRBJ1-6,TRBV28,18,few,.,TGTGCCAGCAGTTCTCCGGATGGGGGCCTTTTACCCCTTTCACCCCTCCACTTT,CASSSPDGGLLPLSPLHF
TRBJ2-5,TRBV27,9,.,.,TGTGCCACCCACTCCACGCAGTACTTC,CATHSTQYF
TRBJ1-1,TRBV18,15,.,.,TGTGCCAGCTCACCAAGTACGGGAGGAAACACTGAAGCTTTCTTT,CASSPSTGGNTEAFF
TRBJ2-3,TRBV4-1,14,.,.,TGCGCCAGCAGCCCCCGACAGTACACAGATACGCAGTATTTT,CASSPRQYTDTQYF
TRBJ1-1,TRBV19,15,.,TRBD1,TGTGCCAGTAGTATGGTGGACAGGGGATCGACTGAAGCTTTCTTT,CASSMVDRGSTEAFF
TRBJ1-1,TRBV6-5,14,.,.,TGTGCCAGCAGTTACTATGGGGGGGGAACTGAAGCTTTCTTT,CASSYYGGGTEAFF
TRBJ2-1,TRBV28,14,.,.,TGTGCCAGCCGGTACAGCAGCCCCTACAATGAGCAGTTCTTC,CASRYSSPYNEQFF
TRBJ2-2,TRBV11-3,16,.,.,TGTGCCAGCAGCCCCCCAAGCGGAAAGAACACCGGGGAGCTGTTTTTT,CASSPPSGKNTGELFF
TRBJ2-1,TRBV28,14,few,.,TGTGCCAGCACGGTAGGGGGAAAATACAATGAGCAGTTCTTC,CASTVGGKYNEQFF
TRBJ2-5,TRBV5-4,13,.,.,TGTGCCAGCAGCTCGCAGGGGAGAGAGACCCAGTACTTC,CASSSQGRETQYF
TRBJ2-5,TRBV4-2,12,.,.,TGTGCTTCCCAGGGGTCCCAAGAGACCCAGTACTTC,CASQGSQETQYF
TRBJ1-1,TRBV5-1,16,.,.,TGCGCCAGCAGCTCAGGCCATAATGGGGGGGCTACTGAAGCTTTCTTT,CASSSGHNGGATEAFF
TRBJ2-7,TRBV5-8,13,.,.,TGTGCCAGCAGCTTTGAGGCCTCCTACGAGCAGTACTTC,CASSFEASYEQYF
TRBJ2-5,TRBV5-1,13,once,.,TGCGCCAGCAGCTTGGCAACGAGAGAGACCCAGTACTTC,CASSLATRETQYF
TRBJ1-5,TRBV12-5,19,.,.,TGTGCTAGTGGTTTGCCCTCGGTGGGGGGGGGACATAGCAATCAGCCCCAGCATTTT,CASGLPSVGGGHSNQPQHF
TRBJ2-7,TRBV6-6,15,.,TRBD2,TGTGCCAGCAGTGTGACTAGCGGGGTCTCCTACGAGCAGTACTTC,CASSVTSGVSYEQYF
TRBJ2-5,TRBV13,16,.,TRBD2,TGTGCCAGCAGCCCCCGGACTAGCGGGGGCCAAGAGACCCAGTACTTC,CASSPRTSGGQETQYF
TRBJ1-5,TRBV6-1,12,.,.,TGTGCCAGCAGTGATAACAGGGAGCCCCAGCATTTT,CASSDNREPQHF
TRBJ1-6,TRBV6-5,15,.,.,TGTGCCAGCACCCCCCAAAGGGGCGACAATTCACCCCTCCACTTT,CASTPQRGDNSPLHF
TRBJ2-7,TRBV9,14,.,.,TGTGCCAGCAGCGTAGGCGGGGCCGCTTACGAGCAGTACTTC,CASSVGGAAYEQYF
TRBJ2-7,TRBV9,16,.,TRBD1,TGTGCCAGCAGCGTAGACACAGGGGGCGGTTCCTACGAGCAGTACTTC,CASSVDTGGGSYEQYF